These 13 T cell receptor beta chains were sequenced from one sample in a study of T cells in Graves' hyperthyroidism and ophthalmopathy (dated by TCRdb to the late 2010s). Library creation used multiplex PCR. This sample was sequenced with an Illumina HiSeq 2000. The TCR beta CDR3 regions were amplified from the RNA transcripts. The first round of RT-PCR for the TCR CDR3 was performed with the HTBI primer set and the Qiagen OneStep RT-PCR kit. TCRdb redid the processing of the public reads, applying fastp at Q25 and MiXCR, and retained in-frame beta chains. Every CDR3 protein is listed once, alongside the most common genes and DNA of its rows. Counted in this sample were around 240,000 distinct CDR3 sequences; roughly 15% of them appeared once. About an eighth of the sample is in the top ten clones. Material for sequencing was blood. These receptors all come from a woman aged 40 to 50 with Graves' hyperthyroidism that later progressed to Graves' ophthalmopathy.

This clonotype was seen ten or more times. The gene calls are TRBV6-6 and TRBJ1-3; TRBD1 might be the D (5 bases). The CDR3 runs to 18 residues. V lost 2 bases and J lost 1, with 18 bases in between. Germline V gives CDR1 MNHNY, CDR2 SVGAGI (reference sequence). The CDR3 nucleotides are TGTGCCAGCAGTTACCTACCTCGTGGTAGGGGTTCTGGAAACACCATATATTTT. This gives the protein CASSYLPRGRGSGNTIYF.

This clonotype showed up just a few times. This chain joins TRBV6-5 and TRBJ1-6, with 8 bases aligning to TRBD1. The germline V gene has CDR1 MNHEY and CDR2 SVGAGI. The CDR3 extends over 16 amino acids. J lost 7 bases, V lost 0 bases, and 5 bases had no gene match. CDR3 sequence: CASSYSSRQGNSPLHF. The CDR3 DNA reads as TGTGCCAGCAGTTACTCGTCCAGACAGGGGAATTCACCCCTCCACTTT.

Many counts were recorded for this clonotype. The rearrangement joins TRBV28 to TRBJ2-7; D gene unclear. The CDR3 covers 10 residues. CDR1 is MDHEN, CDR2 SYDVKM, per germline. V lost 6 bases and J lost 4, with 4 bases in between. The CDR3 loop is CASSTYEQYF. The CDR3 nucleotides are TGTGCCAGCAGCACATACGAGCAGTACTTC. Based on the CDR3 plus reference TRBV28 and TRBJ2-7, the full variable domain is DVKVTQSSRYLVKRTGEKVFLECVQDMDHENMFWYRQDPGLGLRLIYFSYDVKMKEKGDIPEGYSVSREKKERFSLILESASTNQTSMYLCASSTYEQYFGPGTRLTVT.

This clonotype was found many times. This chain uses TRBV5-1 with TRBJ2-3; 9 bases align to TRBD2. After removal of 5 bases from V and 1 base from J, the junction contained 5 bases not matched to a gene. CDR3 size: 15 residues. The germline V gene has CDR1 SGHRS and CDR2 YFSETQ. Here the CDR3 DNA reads TGCGCCAGCAGGGTAGCGGGAGAAGGCACAGATACGCAGTATTTT. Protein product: CASRVAGEGTDTQYF. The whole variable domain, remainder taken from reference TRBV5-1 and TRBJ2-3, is KAGVTQTPRYLIKTRGQQVTLSCSPISGHRSVSWYQQTPGQGLQFLFEYFSETQRNKGNFPGRFSGRQFSNSRSEMNVSTLELGDSALYLCASRVAGEGTDTQYFGPGTRLTVL.

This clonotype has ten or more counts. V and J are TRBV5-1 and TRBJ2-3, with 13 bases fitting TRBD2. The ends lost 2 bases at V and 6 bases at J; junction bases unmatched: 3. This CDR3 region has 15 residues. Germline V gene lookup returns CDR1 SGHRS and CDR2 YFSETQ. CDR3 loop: CASSFGTSGVDTQYF. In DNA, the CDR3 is TGCGCCAGCAGCTTCGGGACTAGCGGGGTTGATACGCAGTATTTT.

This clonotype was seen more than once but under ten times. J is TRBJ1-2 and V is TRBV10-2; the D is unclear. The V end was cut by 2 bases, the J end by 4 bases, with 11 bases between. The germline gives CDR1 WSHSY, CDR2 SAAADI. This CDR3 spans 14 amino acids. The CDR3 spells CASSEVWGSYGYTF. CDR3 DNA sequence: TGCGCCAGCAGTGAGGTTTGGGGTTCCTATGGCTACACCTTC.

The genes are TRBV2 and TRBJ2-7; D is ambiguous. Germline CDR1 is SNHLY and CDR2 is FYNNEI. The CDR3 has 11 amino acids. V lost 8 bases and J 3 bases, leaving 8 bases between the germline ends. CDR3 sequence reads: CASASYYEQYF. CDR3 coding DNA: TGTGCCAGCGCTTCCTACTACGAGCAGTACTTC.

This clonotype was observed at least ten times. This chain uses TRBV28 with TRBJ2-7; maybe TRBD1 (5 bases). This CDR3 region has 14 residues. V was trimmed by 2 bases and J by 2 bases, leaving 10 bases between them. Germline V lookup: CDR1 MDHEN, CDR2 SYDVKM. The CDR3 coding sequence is TGTGCCAGCAGTTTAGGGGCAGTTCCCTACGAGCAGTACTTC. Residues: CASSLGAVPYEQYF.

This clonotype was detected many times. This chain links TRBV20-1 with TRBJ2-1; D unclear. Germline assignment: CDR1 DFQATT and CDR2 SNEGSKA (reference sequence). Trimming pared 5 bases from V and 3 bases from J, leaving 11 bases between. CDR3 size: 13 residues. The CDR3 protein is CSAFRANYNEQFF. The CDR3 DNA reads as TGCAGTGCTTTCCGGGCCAACTACAATGAGCAGTTCTTC.

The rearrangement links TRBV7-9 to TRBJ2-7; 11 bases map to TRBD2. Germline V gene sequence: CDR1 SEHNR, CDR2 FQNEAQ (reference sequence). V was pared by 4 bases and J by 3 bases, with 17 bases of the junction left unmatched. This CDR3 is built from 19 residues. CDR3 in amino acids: CASSSPPSGTSGYRYEQYF. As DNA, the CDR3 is TGTGCCAGCAGCTCCCCACCTTCCGGGACTAGCGGCTACCGCTACGAGCAGTACTTC.

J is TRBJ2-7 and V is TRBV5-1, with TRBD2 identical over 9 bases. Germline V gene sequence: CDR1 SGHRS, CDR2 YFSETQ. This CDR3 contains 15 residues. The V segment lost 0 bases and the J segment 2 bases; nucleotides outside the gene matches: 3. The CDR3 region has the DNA TGCGCCAGCAGCTTGGTCCGCGGGAGGGCCTACGAGCAGTACTTC. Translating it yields CASSLVRGRAYEQYF.

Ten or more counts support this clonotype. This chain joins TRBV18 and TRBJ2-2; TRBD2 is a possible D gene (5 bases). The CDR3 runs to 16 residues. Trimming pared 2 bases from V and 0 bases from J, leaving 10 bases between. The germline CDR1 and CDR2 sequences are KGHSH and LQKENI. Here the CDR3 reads CASSPVIGTNTGELFF. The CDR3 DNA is TGTGCCAGCTCACCAGTGATCGGGACGAACACCGGGGAGCTGTTTTTT.

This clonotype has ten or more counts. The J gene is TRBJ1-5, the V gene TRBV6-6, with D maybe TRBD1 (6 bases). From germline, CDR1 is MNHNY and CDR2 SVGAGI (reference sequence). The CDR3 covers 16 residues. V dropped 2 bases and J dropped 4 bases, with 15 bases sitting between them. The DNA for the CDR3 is TGTGCCAGCAGTTACCTCGGGTCAGGGGATAATCAGCCCCAGCATTTT. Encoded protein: CASSYLGSGDNQPQHF.